This T cell receptor beta chain came from a study of OX40 agonist ivuxolimab in advanced cancers. Study-wide background: With a range of roughly 20 to 80, age averaged roughly 61 years, and around 83% were male.

Sequencing was performed with immunoSEQ multiplex PCR; in TCRdb, only in-frame clones are kept and a portion is missing. This sample has approximately 74,000 clones, with 75% to 95% found just once. Findings of the study overall: Specificity for antigen went undetermined in the expanded peripheral T cells.

Comments on this clone: Its cognate antigen is unknown.

This CDR3 contains 11 residues. The V end lost 3 bases, the J end lost 8 bases, and 4 bases lay between the germline ends. Germline V gene sequence: CDR1 SGHVS, CDR2 FNYEAQ. The material sequenced was CD4+ or CD8+ T cells sorted from blood, taken in a trial of the OX40 agonist ivuxolimab. J is TRBJ2-2 and V is TRBV7-6; no clear D gene. The receptor's source is an adult with an advanced solid tumor such as melanoma, head and neck, liver or kidney cancer. The CDR3 bases are TGTGCCAGCAGCTTTGGGGGGGAGCTGTTTTTT. Translation gives CASSFGGELFF.